The 32 T cell receptor beta chains below were found in one sample sequenced in a study of blood T cell repertoires in COVID-19. Sequencing was performed with immunoSEQ multiplex PCR; in TCRdb, only in-frame clones are kept and a portion is missing. The sample carries 9,500 to 15,000 clones, 70% to 85% recorded once. Sequencing input: peripheral blood. These receptors all stem from a human donor in a cohort sampled during active COVID-19.

This clone was counted only a few times. The CDR3 DNA reads as TGTGCCAGCAGCCAAGATGGGAGGGGCACAGATACGCAGTATTTT. Amino acids: CASSQDGRGTDTQYF. The chain links TRBV3-1 (or the pseudogene TRBV3-2) to TRBJ2-3, with 7 bases that match TRBD2. The CDR3 is 15 amino acids. V shed 0 bases, J shed 1 base, and the junction held 1 base outside the gene matches. The germline V gene encodes CDR1 LGHDT and CDR2 YNNKEL (reference sequence).

The chain recombines TRBV5-4 with TRBJ1-2; 7 bases map to TRBD1. V was pared by 4 bases and J by 2 bases, with 8 bases of the junction left unmatched. The germline CDR1 and CDR2 sequences are SGHNT and YYREEE (reference sequence). The CDR3 is made up of 15 amino acids. The CDR3, as DNA: TGTGCCAGCAGCACTCGGACAGGAAAGAACTATGGCTACACCTTC. Its translation is CASSTRTGKNYGYTF.

The chain combines TRBV5-5 with TRBJ1-5; D is possibly TRBD1 (5 bases). CDR1 is SGHKS, CDR2 YYEKEE, per germline (reference sequence). This CDR3 comprises 13 residues. The V gene lost 4 bases and the J gene lost 5 bases, with 10 bases spanning the gap. The CDR3 coding sequence is TGTGCCAGCAGCCCCAGGGTAGATCAGCCCCAGCATTTT. Its translation: CASSPRVDQPQHF.

J is TRBJ2-7 and V is TRBV7-3; possible D gene TRBD1, 7 bases. CDR3 length equals 18 residues. V dropped 6 bases and J dropped 5 bases, with 29 bases sitting between them. Germline CDR1 SGHTA, CDR2 FQGTGA. The CDR3 sequence: CASRVTGRKELPLDEQYF. CDR3 nucleotides: TGTGCCAGCAGGGTGACAGGGAGGAAAGAATTGCCTTTGGACGAGCAGTACTTC.

This rearrangement joins TRBV20-1 to TRBJ2-3; D uncertain. V was shortened by 3 bases and J by 8 bases, with 9 bases between the two germline ends. From germline, CDR1 is DFQATT and CDR2 SNEGSKA (reference sequence). The CDR3 loop spans 11 amino acids. CDR3 protein: CSASTWATQYF. In DNA form, the CDR3 reads TGCAGTGCTAGTACCTGGGCTACGCAGTATTTT.

The sample holds a few counts of this clone. V is TRBV7-2 and J is TRBJ1-1; D is ambiguous. This CDR3 comprises 15 residues. The V gene's germline CDR1 is SGHTA and CDR2 FQGNSA. Trimming cost V 1 base and J 6 bases, with 15 bases left between them. DNA of the CDR3: TGTGCCAGCAGCTTAGTGGCCAGCCTGAGGGCTGAAGCTTTCTTT. It translates to CASSLVASLRAEAFF.

V gene TRBV14 combines with J gene TRBJ1-2, with TRBD1 matching 8 bases. CDR1 is SGHDN and CDR2 is FVKESK in the germline V gene. The trim removed 4 bases at V and 7 bases at J, leaving 8 bases unmatched. CDR3 size: 14 residues. CDR3 sequence: CASSRTVGQGGYTF. The CDR3 coding sequence is TGTGCCAGCAGCCGAACAGTTGGACAGGGTGGCTACACCTTC.

This chain links TRBV5-4 with TRBJ1-1; a weak D match, TRBD1 (6 bases). This CDR3 has 16 amino acids. Looked up from germline, CDR1 is SGHNT and CDR2 is YYREEE (reference sequence). The ends were cut back, 7 bases at V and 4 bases at J, with 23 bases in the middle. CDR3 DNA: TGTGCCAGCGCCCACGGTGTGGGGGCGAGGGGCACTGAAGCTTTCTTT. It translates to CASAHGVGARGTEAFF.

This clone is a singleton in its sample. This chain joins TRBV6-4 and TRBJ2-2; D is uncertain. The V end lost 2 bases, the J end lost 5 bases, and 3 bases lay between the germline ends. Per the germline V gene, CDR1 is MRHNA and CDR2 is SNTAGT. This CDR3 is built from 12 residues. In nucleotides, the CDR3 is TGTGCCAGCAGTGACCGGACCGGGGAGCTGTTTTTT. It is translated as CASSDRTGELFF.

The V gene is TRBV28, the J gene TRBJ2-3; 7 bases line up with TRBD2. The CDR3 covers 14 residues. The V gene end was trimmed by 6 bases and the J gene end by 1 base; junction bases not matched to a gene: 4. Germline CDR1 MDHEN, CDR2 SYDVKM. The CDR3 DNA is TGTGCCAGCAGCCGTCGGGGGGGCACAGATACGCAGTATTTT. Its protein product is CASSRRGGTDTQYF.

This clone was detected a few times. This chain joins TRBV10-3 and TRBJ2-7; a weak D match, TRBD1 (5 bases). The CDR3 is made up of 15 amino acids. CDR1 and CDR2 (germline): ENHRY, SYGVKD. Trimming took off 0 bases at V and 0 bases at J, with 9 bases between the two ends. CDR3 bases: TGTGCCATCAGTGAGTCGGCAGGGAACTCCTACGAGCAGTACTTC. Encoded protein: CAISESAGNSYEQYF.

The gene calls are TRBV5-5 and TRBJ1-1; the D is unclear. V was clipped by 3 bases and J by 2 bases, with 14 bases between them. Germline-derived CDR1 and CDR2 are SGHKS and YYEKEE (reference sequence). The CDR3 runs to 15 residues. The CDR3 sequence is CASSSQLHPNTEAFF. Written as DNA, the CDR3 is TGTGCCAGCAGCTCACAGCTTCATCCAAACACTGAAGCTTTCTTT.

V usage is TRBV6-5 and J usage is TRBJ2-2; D is undetermined. Germline-derived CDR1 and CDR2 are MNHEY and SVGAGI. The CDR3 consists of 14 residues. The germline V and J ends were trimmed by 8 bases and 0 bases, with 10 bases remaining between them. This CDR3 is CASRLLSNTGELFF. Here the CDR3 DNA reads TGTGCCAGCCGACTCTTGTCGAACACCGGGGAGCTGTTTTTT.

The chain joins TRBV18 to TRBJ2-1; 7 nucleotides agree with TRBD1. V shed 5 bases, J shed 6 bases, and the junction held 4 bases outside the gene matches. The length of the CDR3 is 13 residues. Germline V gives CDR1 KGHSH, CDR2 LQKENI. The CDR3 sequence is CASSSHRGNEQFF. The CDR3 nucleotides are TGTGCCAGCTCATCCCACAGGGGCAATGAGCAGTTCTTC.

J is TRBJ2-1 and V is TRBV7-2, with D tentatively TRBD1 (6 bases). The CDR3 runs 14 residues. CDR1 is SGHTA, CDR2 FQGNSA, per germline. With 4 bases removed from V and 4 bases from J, the gap between germline ends came to 11 bases. This CDR3 is CASSWTQGYNEQFF. CDR3 DNA: TGTGCCAGCAGCTGGACACAGGGTTACAATGAGCAGTTCTTC.

V gene TRBV23-1 combines with J gene TRBJ1-2; TRBD1 aligns across 9 bases. TRBV23-1 is an open reading frame, and its role is uncertain. Losses at the gene ends were 2 bases for V and 7 bases for J; bases not matched to a gene: 8. CDR3 length equals 15 residues. The CDR3 nucleotides read TGCGCCAGCAGTCAAATCGTTCACAGGGGGCTTGGCTACACCTTC. Its translation is CASSQIVHRGLGYTF.

The chain couples TRBV20-1 to TRBJ1-1, with 7 bases aligning to TRBD1. CDR3 length: 11 amino acids. CDR1 DFQATT and CDR2 SNEGSKA come from the germline V gene (reference sequence). Unmatched junction bases numbered 3, after V lost 3 bases and J lost 8 bases. The CDR3, as DNA: TGCAGTGCTAGGGGGACAGACGAAGCTTTCTTT. This codes for CSARGTDEAFF.

The chain employs TRBV30 and TRBJ1-2, with no clear D. The CDR3 has 12 amino acids. The germline gives CDR1 GTSNPN, CDR2 SVGIG (reference sequence). Trimming took off 6 bases at V and 4 bases at J, with 12 bases between the two ends. The CDR3 loop reads CACREGGYGYTF. The CDR3 bases are TGTGCCTGCAGAGAGGGTGGCTATGGCTACACCTTC.

The chain is built from TRBV6-5 and TRBJ2-3; 7 bases are shared with TRBD1. Trimming took 5 bases from V and 5 from J; bases not matched to a gene: 4. The length of the CDR3 is 13 residues. CDR1 MNHEY and CDR2 SVGAGI come from the germline V gene. The CDR3 nucleotides read TGTGCCAGCAGTCAACAGGGGAAAGATACGCAGTATTTT. Protein product: CASSQQGKDTQYF.

This chain connects TRBV5-1 to TRBJ1-6, with a weak D call TRBD1 (5 bases). Trimming left V 2 bases short and J 5 bases short, with 14 bases between. Germline CDR1 reads SGHRS; CDR2 reads YFSETQ. This CDR3 is built from 16 residues. The CDR3 loop reads CASSFLGVRDNSPLHF. In nucleotides, the CDR3 is TGCGCCAGCAGCTTCCTAGGTGTCAGGGATAATTCACCCCTCCACTTT.

This chain links TRBV11-2 with TRBJ1-2; TRBD1 might be the D (5 bases). Per the germline V gene, CDR1 is SGHAT and CDR2 is FQNNGV. Trimming stripped 1 base from V and 2 bases from J, with 20 bases between. The CDR3 consists of 18 residues. The CDR3 loop is CASSLVGGSLRGNYGYTF. CDR3 bases: TGTGCCAGCAGCTTAGTAGGAGGTTCTTTACGGGGGAACTATGGCTACACCTTC. The variable domain in full, with the rest retrieved from reference TRBV11-2 and TRBJ1-2, is EAGVAQSPRYKIIEKRQSVAFWCNPISGHATLYWYQQILGQGPKLLIQFQNNGVVDDSQLPKDRFSAERLKGVDSTLKIQPAKLEDSAVYLCASSLVGGSLRGNYGYTFGSGTRLTVV.

This sequence joins TRBV6-2 or TRBV6-3 and TRBJ1-2, with 7 bases lining up with TRBD1. Germline-derived CDR1 and CDR2 are MNHEY and SVGEGT. The CDR3 has 15 amino acids. V dropped 6 bases and J dropped 8; count of bases not matched to a gene: 15. The CDR3 loop is CASSDKGAPARGYTF. In nucleotides, the CDR3 is TGTGCCAGCAGCGATAAGGGGGCCCCAGCGAGGGGCTACACCTTC.

This clone came up once. The rearrangement joins TRBV18 to TRBJ2-3; 14 positions match TRBD2. The length of the CDR3 is 17 residues. Trimming removed 6 bases from V and 0 bases from J; junction bases left unmatched: 5. Per germline, CDR1 KGHSH and CDR2 LQKENI. The chain's CDR3 is CASSGLAGGPSTDTQYF. CDR3 sequence (DNA): TGTGCCAGCTCCGGACTAGCGGGGGGTCCTAGCACAGATACGCAGTATTTT. Combining the CDR3 with reference TRBV18 and TRBJ2-3 gives the whole variable domain NAGVMQNPRHLVRRRGQEARLRCSPMKGHSHVYWYRQLPEEGLKFMVYLQKENIIDESGMPKERFSAEFPKEGPSILRIQQVVRGDSAAYFCASSGLAGGPSTDTQYFGPGTRLTVL.

The chain has TRBV5-6 and TRBJ1-6; D is perhaps TRBD1 (5 bases). Germline CDR1 reads SGHDT; CDR2 reads YYEEEE. Trimming took 0 bases from V and 8 from J, leaving 12 bases between them. The CDR3 contains 15 residues. For the CDR3, the DNA is TGTGCCAGCAGCTTGGGGCAGGGAATCGATTCACCCCTCCACTTT. Translation gives CASSLGQGIDSPLHF.

By share, this clone counts as large (0.1 to 1%). The rearrangement uses TRBV2 and TRBJ2-7, with TRBD1 identical over 8 bases. Germline CDR1 and CDR2: SNHLY and FYNNEI. CDR3 length: 14 amino acids. The J segment lost 3 bases and the V segment lost 6 bases, leaving 7 bases of the junction unmatched. The CDR3 here is CASSGQGVSYEQYF. CDR3 nucleotides: TGTGCCAGCAGCGGACAGGGAGTGAGCTACGAGCAGTACTTC.

The chain employs TRBV7-8 and TRBJ2-1, with 11 bases that match TRBD2. J was trimmed by 0 bases and V by 5 bases; bases with no gene match: 9. Germline values: CDR1 SGHVS, CDR2 FQNEAQ. The CDR3 is made up of 18 amino acids. DNA of the CDR3: TGTGCCAGCAGCCAACGGACTAGCGGGCGAAGCTCCTACAATGAGCAGTTCTTC. As protein: CASSQRTSGRSSYNEQFF.

This chain connects TRBV18 to TRBJ1-2; D is undetermined. In germline, CDR1 is KGHSH, CDR2 LQKENI. This CDR3 has 14 amino acids. Between the trimmed V and J ends, which lost 4 bases and 8 bases, there was a span of 17 bases. This chain's CDR3 is CASSLLGMDNGYTF. As DNA, the CDR3 is TGTGCCAGCTCACTGCTGGGCATGGATAACGGCTACACCTTC.

V gene TRBV5-1 combines with J gene TRBJ1-6; D gene ambiguous. CDR3 length: 12 residues. The germline V and J ends were trimmed by 2 bases and 7 bases, with 4 bases remaining between them. Germline V lookup: CDR1 SGHRS, CDR2 YFSETQ. The CDR3 reads CASSLQNSPLHF. The CDR3 coding sequence is TGCGCCAGCAGCTTACAGAATTCACCCCTCCACTTT.

Details on this clone: A junction boundary mismatches the germline segment, possibly from a read error. V is TRBV7-7 and J is TRBJ2-3; TRBD1 might be the D (5 bases). CDR3 size: 15 residues. The V gene's germline CDR1 is SSHAT and CDR2 FNYEAQ (reference sequence). As DNA, the CDR3 is TGTGCTAGCAGTCCAGGGTCTCTTAGCACAGATACGCAGTATTTT. Residues: CASSPGSLSTDTQYF.

This clone was seen only once. This chain connects TRBV5-4 to TRBJ1-2; 10 nucleotides line up with TRBD1. The V and J ends lost 5 bases and 4 bases, in that order; junction bases with no gene match: 8. Germline V gives CDR1 SGHNT, CDR2 YYREEE (reference sequence). The CDR3 extends over 15 amino acids. CDR3 in amino acids: CASSPDGQGVYGYTF. CDR3 DNA sequence: TGTGCCAGCAGTCCGGACGGACAGGGGGTCTATGGCTACACCTTC.

The V and J genes are TRBV6-2 or TRBV6-3 and TRBJ1-6; no firm D call. This CDR3 contains 16 residues. The germline CDR1 and CDR2 sequences are MNHEY and SVGEGT. Trimming took off 6 bases at V and 0 bases at J, with 12 bases between the two ends. DNA of the CDR3: TGTGCCAGCAGCCCCAGGAGGAGCTCCTATAATTCACCCCTCCACTTT. Its translation is CASSPRRSSYNSPLHF.

The chain employs TRBV6-4 and TRBJ2-3; unclear D gene. The length of the CDR3 is 15 residues. Trimming removed 0 bases at V and 1 base at J, with 8 bases between. Germline-derived CDR1 and CDR2 are MRHNA and SNTAGT. The CDR3 spells CASSDSGFCTDTQYF. Written as DNA, the CDR3 is TGTGCCAGCAGTGACTCGGGCTTTTGCACAGATACGCAGTATTTT.